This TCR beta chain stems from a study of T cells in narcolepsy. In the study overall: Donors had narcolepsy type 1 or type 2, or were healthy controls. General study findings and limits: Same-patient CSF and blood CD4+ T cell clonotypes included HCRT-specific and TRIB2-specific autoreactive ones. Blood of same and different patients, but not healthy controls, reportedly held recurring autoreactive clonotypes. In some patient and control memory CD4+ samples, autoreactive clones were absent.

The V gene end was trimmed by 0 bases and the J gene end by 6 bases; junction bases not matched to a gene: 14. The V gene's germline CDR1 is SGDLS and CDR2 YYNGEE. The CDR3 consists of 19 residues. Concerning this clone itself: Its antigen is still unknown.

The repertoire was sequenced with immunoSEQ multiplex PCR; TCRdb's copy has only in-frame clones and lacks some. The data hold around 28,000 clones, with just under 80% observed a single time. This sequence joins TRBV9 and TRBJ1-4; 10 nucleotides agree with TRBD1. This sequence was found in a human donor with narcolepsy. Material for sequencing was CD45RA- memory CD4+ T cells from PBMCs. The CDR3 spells CASSVEGTGVFGGDEKLFF. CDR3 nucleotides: TGTGCCAGCAGCGTAGAAGGGACAGGGGTTTTCGGTGGGGATGAAAAACTGTTTTTT. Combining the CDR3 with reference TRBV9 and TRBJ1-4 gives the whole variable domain DSGVTQTPKHLITATGQRVTLRCSPRSGDLSVYWYQQSLDQGLQFLIQYYNGEERAKGNILERFSAQQFPDLHSELNLSSLELGDSALYFCASSVEGTGVFGGDEKLFFGSGTQLSVL.